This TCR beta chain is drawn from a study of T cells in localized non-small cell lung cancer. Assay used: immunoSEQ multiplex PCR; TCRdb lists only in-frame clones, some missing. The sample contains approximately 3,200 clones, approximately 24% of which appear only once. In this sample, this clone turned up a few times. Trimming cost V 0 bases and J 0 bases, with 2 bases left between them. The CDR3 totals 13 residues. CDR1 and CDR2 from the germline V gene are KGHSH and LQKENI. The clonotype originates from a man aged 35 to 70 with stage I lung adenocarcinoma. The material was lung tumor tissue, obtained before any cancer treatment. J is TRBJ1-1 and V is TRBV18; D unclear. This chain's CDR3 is CASSPPLNTEAFF. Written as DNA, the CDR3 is TGTGCCAGCTCACCACCTTTGAACACTGAAGCTTTCTTT.